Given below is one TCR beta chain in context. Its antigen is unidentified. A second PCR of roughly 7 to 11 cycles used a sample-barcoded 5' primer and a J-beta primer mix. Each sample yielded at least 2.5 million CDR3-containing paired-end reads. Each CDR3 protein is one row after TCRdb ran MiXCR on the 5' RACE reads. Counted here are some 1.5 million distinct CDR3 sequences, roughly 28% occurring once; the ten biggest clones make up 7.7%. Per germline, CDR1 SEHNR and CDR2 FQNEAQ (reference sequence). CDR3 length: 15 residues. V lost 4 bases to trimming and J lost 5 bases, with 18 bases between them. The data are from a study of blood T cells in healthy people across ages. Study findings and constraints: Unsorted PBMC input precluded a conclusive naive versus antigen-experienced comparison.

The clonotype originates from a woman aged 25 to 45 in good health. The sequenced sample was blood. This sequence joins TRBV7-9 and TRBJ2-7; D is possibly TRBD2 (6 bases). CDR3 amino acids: CASSSLPRGGHEQYF. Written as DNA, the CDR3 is TGTGCCAGCAGCTCCCTCCCGCGGGGAGGCCACGAGCAGTACTTC.